Listed below are T cell receptor beta chains from one sample, sequenced in a study of Graves' ophthalmopathy and Graves' hyperthyroidism. TCRdb recomputed calls from the multiplex PCR reads with MiXCR, one row per CDR3 protein. Of a few hundred thousand distinct CDR3 sequences listed, around 20% were seen once; the top ten hold 2.5% to 3.5%. Material for sequencing was peripheral blood. These receptors came from a woman aged 18 to 35 with stable Graves' hyperthyroidism. Each CDR3 is given with its conserved first and last residue. A D gene is named only where the DNA matches it firmly. Expanded clones get a size class; other rows say once, few or many, or leave the size out.

D gene: TRBD1
V gene: TRBV30
J gene: TRBJ1-6
clone size: few
CDR3 protein: CAWSDPPGQGHSPLHF
CDR3 DNA: TGTGCCTGGAGCGACCCCCCGGGACAGGGTCATTCACCCCTCCACTTT

D gene: -
V gene: TRBV7-2
J gene: TRBJ2-4
clone size: many
CDR3 protein: CASSSPGGVQNIQYF
CDR3 DNA: TGTGCCAGCAGCTCCCCCGGAGGGGTCCAAAACATTCAGTACTTC

D gene: -
V gene: TRBV29-1
J gene: TRBJ2-5
clone size: -
CDR3 protein: CSVRGGGQETQYF
CDR3 DNA: TGCAGCGTTCGTGGAGGGGGCCAAGAGACCCAGTACTTC

D gene: TRBD2
V gene: TRBV14
J gene: TRBJ2-5
clone size: many
CDR3 protein: CASSQLAGVGETQYF
CDR3 DNA: TGTGCCAGCAGCCAACTCGCGGGAGTGGGAGAGACCCAGTACTTC

D gene: -
V gene: TRBV30
J gene: TRBJ1-1
clone size: many
CDR3 protein: CAWTRVSSDAEAFF
CDR3 DNA: TGTGCCTGGACTCGTGTTAGTTCGGACGCTGAAGCTTTCTTT

D gene: TRBD1
V gene: TRBV24-1
J gene: TRBJ2-2
clone size: many
CDR3 protein: CATSLGGQGTTGELFF
CDR3 DNA: TGTGCCACCAGTCTTGGTGGACAGGGAACGACCGGGGAGCTGTTTTTT

D gene: -
V gene: TRBV4-1
J gene: TRBJ1-5
clone size: -
CDR3 protein: CASSQDTGGGSNQPQHF
CDR3 DNA: TGCGCCAGCAGCCAAGATACCGGGGGGGGGAGCAATCAGCCCCAGCATTTT

D gene: -
V gene: TRBV28
J gene: TRBJ1-2
clone size: many
CDR3 protein: CASSITGRDYGYTF
CDR3 DNA: TGTGCCAGCAGTATAACAGGGAGGGACTATGGCTACACCTTC

D gene: -
V gene: TRBV6-1
J gene: TRBJ1-2
clone size: once
CDR3 protein: CASSETDNYGYTF
CDR3 DNA: TGTGCCAGCAGTGAAACGGACAACTATGGCTACACCTTC

D gene: -
V gene: TRBV9
J gene: TRBJ2-7
clone size: many
CDR3 protein: CASSVGQGAFEQYF
CDR3 DNA: TGTGCCAGCAGCGTAGGGCAGGGAGCCTTCGAGCAGTACTTC

D gene: -
V gene: TRBV5-5
J gene: TRBJ1-2
clone size: -
CDR3 protein: CASSLVETYGYTF
CDR3 DNA: TGTGCCAGCAGCTTGGTGGAGACCTATGGCTACACCTTC